This TCR beta chain stems from a study of memory CD4+ T cells and cytomegalovirus serostatus. CDR3 length: 14 amino acids. The germline CDR1 and CDR2 sequences are SGHTA and FQGNSA. V lost 8 bases and J 2 bases, leaving 12 bases between the germline ends. Single viable CD3+CD4+CD8-CD45RO+ cells were sorted as the memory CD4+ T cells. In the case of this clone: Its antigen is undetermined.

TCRdb's copy holds only in-frame clones and misses some; the assay was immunoSEQ multiplex PCR. The data contain 56,000 or so clones, 82% of them singletons. Points from the study as a whole: Repertoires predicted CMV serostatus with median bootstrapped AUC of approximately 0.94.

Sequenced material: memory CD4+ T cells from blood. This TCR came from an adult in good health and CMV-seronegative. V is TRBV7-2 and J is TRBJ2-2; D possibly uses TRBD1 or TRBD2 (6 bases each). The CDR3 spells CASRGQINTGELFF. The CDR3 coding sequence is TGTGCCAGCCGGGGGCAGATTAACACCGGGGAGCTGTTTTTT.